Shown below are 23 T cell receptor beta chains from a single sample sequenced in a study of CD8+ T cells in alopecia areata. The treatment: oral pan-JAK inhibitor, 5-10 mg twice daily. Extraction and reverse transcription of RNA yielded cDNA as the sequencing template. Using immunoSEQ multiplex PCR, the repertoire was profiled, and TCRdb retains in-frame clones only, with some absent. The sample comprises around 150,000 clones, 50% to 65% of which are singletons, and approximately 15% rests with the top ten. This specimen was CD4+ T cells sorted from blood, taken at week 24, from a patient treated with tofacitinib. The receptor source for this set is a human donor with alopecia areata.

This sequence joins TRBV30 and TRBJ1-1; D uncertain. The CDR3 length is 13 residues. Germline CDR1 is GTSNPN and CDR2 is SVGIG (reference sequence). V shed 3 bases and J shed 0 bases, with 8 bases lying between them. CDR3 sequence: CAWRAVLNTEAFF. The CDR3 DNA reads as TGTGCCTGGAGGGCGGTCCTGAACACTGAAGCTTTCTTT.

This chain connects TRBV29-1 to TRBJ2-1, with D uncertain. V was clipped by 5 bases and J by 7 bases, with 15 bases between them. Looked up from germline, CDR1 is SQVTM and CDR2 is ANQGSEA. The CDR3 totals 13 residues. In nucleotides, the CDR3 is TGCAGCGTTCGGAGCAGGTTAGGGAATGAGCAGTTCTTC. Protein product: CSVRSRLGNEQFF.

The rearrangement joins TRBV28 to TRBJ1-5; D is perhaps TRBD1 (5 bases). Germline loops: CDR1 MDHEN, CDR2 SYDVKM. With 6 bases removed from V and 6 bases from J, the gap between germline ends came to 9 bases. The CDR3 runs 12 residues. CDR3 DNA sequence: TGTGCCAGCAGGACAGTAAGTCAGCCCCAGCATTTT. This encodes CASRTVSQPQHF.

The table lists this clone with a few counts. The chain couples TRBV7-3 to TRBJ2-3; a possible D gene is TRBD2 (5 bases). Germline CDR1 and CDR2: SGHTA and FQGTGA. The CDR3 length is 12 residues. V dropped 3 bases and J dropped 9 bases, with 10 bases sitting between them. The CDR3 DNA reads TGTGCCAGCAGCTTGACTACGAAGACGCAGTATTTT. Its protein is CASSLTTKTQYF.

V and J are TRBV30 and TRBJ1-1; no clear D gene. CDR1 and CDR2 (germline): GTSNPN, SVGIG (reference sequence). This CDR3 contains 16 residues. V was clipped by 0 bases and J by 1 base, with 15 bases between them. The CDR3 coding sequence is TGTGCCTGGAGTGTCGAGGGCAGGAAGCCGAACACTGAAGCTTTCTTT. This translates into CAWSVEGRKPNTEAFF. The variable domain in full, completed from reference TRBV30 and TRBJ1-1, reads SQTIHQWPATLVQPVGSPLSLECTVEGTSNPNLYWYRQAAGRGLQLLFYSVGIGQISSEVPQNLSASRPQDRQFILSSKKLLLSDSGFYLCAWSVEGRKPNTEAFFGQGTRLTVV.

J is TRBJ1-2 and V is TRBV25-1; D call uncertain. Trimming took off 6 bases at V and 8 bases at J, with 7 bases between the two ends. The CDR3 sequence is 10 residues long. Germline assignment: CDR1 MGHDK and CDR2 SYGVNS. CDR3 sequence: CASSPSGYTF. CDR3 DNA sequence: TGTGCCAGCAGCCCCTCGGGCTACACCTTC.

This clone was seen just once. This sample includes further DNA sequences coding for the same CDR3. The chain couples TRBV7-9 to TRBJ2-7; D not resolved. Germline CDR1 and CDR2: SEHNR and FQNEAQ (reference sequence). V was shortened by 5 bases and J by 1 base, with 3 bases between the two germline ends. The CDR3 covers 11 residues. The CDR3 DNA follows: TGTGCCAGCAGCCTTTCCTACGAGCAGTACTTC. Translating it yields CASSLSYEQYF.

The chain couples TRBV25-1 to TRBJ2-5; the D gene could be TRBD1 or TRBD2 (6 bases each). The CDR3 totals 16 residues. Germline lookup yields CDR1 MGHDK and CDR2 SYGVNS. The germline V and J ends were trimmed by 1 base and 2 bases, with 14 bases remaining between them. This CDR3 is CASSEFGGGYQETQYF. DNA of the CDR3: TGTGCCAGCAGTGAATTTGGAGGGGGATATCAAGAGACCCAGTACTTC.

The gene calls are TRBV6-1 and TRBJ2-5, with D possibly matching TRBD2 (5 bases). This CDR3 spans 14 amino acids. V was pared by 6 bases and J by 5 bases, with 16 bases between. Germline CDR1 MNHNS, CDR2 SASEGT. CDR3 nucleotide sequence: TGTGCCAGCAGCATGAGGGCCGGTGTGGAGACCCAGTACTTC. Translating gives CASSMRAGVETQYF.

This clone came up once. The chain has TRBV7-2 and TRBJ2-7, with D unresolved. The CDR3 is 14 residues long. Trimming shortened V by 0 bases and J by 0 bases, and 6 bases separated the two germline ends. CDR1 and CDR2 (germline): SGHTA, FQGNSA. The CDR3 DNA follows: TGTGCCAGCAGCTTAGCTCTTCCCTCCTACGAGCAGTACTTC. This translates into CASSLALPSYEQYF. Together with reference TRBV7-2 and TRBJ2-7, the CDR3 gives the full variable domain: GAGVSQSPSNKVTEKGKDVELRCDPISGHTALYWYRQSLGQGLEFLIYFQGNSAPDKSGLPSDRFSAERTGGSVSTLTIQRTQQEDSAVYLCASSLALPSYEQYFGPGTRLTVT.

This clone was picked up a small number of times. V and J are TRBV18 and TRBJ2-1, with D possibly being TRBD1 (6 bases). Trimming stripped 0 bases from V and 2 bases from J, with 11 bases between. This CDR3 spans 16 amino acids. CDR1 and CDR2 from the germline V gene are KGHSH and LQKENI. The CDR3 loop reads CASSPPARGAYNEQFF. CDR3 DNA sequence: TGTGCCAGCTCACCACCGGCCAGGGGTGCCTACAATGAGCAGTTCTTC.

J is TRBJ2-7 and V is TRBV30; D is uncertain. CDR1 and CDR2 from the germline V gene are GTSNPN and SVGIG (reference sequence). V lost 0 bases, J lost 2 bases, and 5 bases lay in between. The CDR3 has 12 amino acids. The CDR3: CAWSVVAYEQYF. In nucleotides, the CDR3 is TGTGCCTGGAGTGTAGTTGCCTACGAGCAGTACTTC. Complete variable domain (other parts from reference TRBV30 and TRBJ2-7): SQTIHQWPATLVQPVGSPLSLECTVEGTSNPNLYWYRQAAGRGLQLLFYSVGIGQISSEVPQNLSASRPQDRQFILSSKKLLLSDSGFYLCAWSVVAYEQYFGPGTRLTVT.

Notes on this clone: Other DNA variants within this sample encode the same CDR3. The chain recombines TRBV15 with TRBJ2-5, with 9 bases identical to TRBD1. Unmatched junction bases numbered 1, after V lost 3 bases and J lost 2 bases. This CDR3 contains 14 residues. In germline, CDR1 is LNHNV, CDR2 YYDKDF (reference sequence). CDR3 DNA sequence: TGTGCCACCAGCAGGGACAGGGGTCAAGAGACCCAGTACTTC. This encodes CATSRDRGQETQYF.

This sequence joins TRBV19 and TRBJ1-2; D perhaps matches TRBD1 (5 bases). The V and J ends lost 7 bases and 4 bases respectively, with 13 bases between them. Germline CDR1 is LNHDA and CDR2 is SQIVND (reference sequence). The CDR3 totals 13 residues. The CDR3, as DNA: TGTGCCAGTACTCCGACAGTCCTCTATGGCTACACCTTC. Residues: CASTPTVLYGYTF.

The chain carries TRBV14 and TRBJ1-1; D is ambiguous. This CDR3 comprises 15 residues. Per the germline V gene, CDR1 is SGHDN and CDR2 is FVKESK. V gave up 6 bases and J gave up 0 bases, with 14 bases separating them. CDR3 residues: CASSPRPVMNTEAFF. The CDR3 bases are TGTGCCAGCAGTCCTAGGCCGGTGATGAACACTGAAGCTTTCTTT.

The chain employs TRBV27 and TRBJ2-2; 7 bases line up with TRBD1. V lost 7 bases to trimming and J lost 5 bases; unmatched junction nucleotides: 10. The CDR3 sequence is 15 residues long. Germline CDR1 MNHEY, CDR2 SMNVEV (reference sequence). The CDR3: CASKVWAGGTGELFF. CDR3 nucleotides: TGTGCCAGCAAGGTTTGGGCAGGGGGAACCGGGGAGCTGTTTTTT.

This rearrangement joins TRBV5-1 to TRBJ2-5, with D maybe TRBD1 (5 bases). Germline V CDR1 and CDR2: SGHRS, YFSETQ. V lost 4 bases to trimming and J lost 2 bases, with 12 bases between them. The CDR3 extends over 14 amino acids. The CDR3 sequence: CASSKDTNQETQYF. CDR3 DNA sequence: TGCGCCAGCAGCAAGGACACGAATCAAGAGACCCAGTACTTC.

V usage is TRBV4-1 and J usage is TRBJ2-5, with TRBD2 matching over 8 bases. The CDR3 length is 16 residues. V dropped 0 bases and J dropped 5; count of bases not matched to a gene: 8. Germline V gives CDR1 MGHRA, CDR2 YSYEKL. The CDR3 nucleotides are TGCGCCAGCAGCCAAGATACCGGGACTAGTGCTGAGACCCAGTACTTC. Residues: CASSQDTGTSAETQYF.

This clone was counted at least ten times. The V and J genes are TRBV29-1 and TRBJ2-7; D is perhaps TRBD2 (6 bases). Germline V gene sequence: CDR1 SQVTM, CDR2 ANQGSEA. The CDR3 length is 11 residues. V shed 5 bases and J shed 3 bases, with 8 bases lying between them. The CDR3 nucleotides are TGCAGCGTTAGGGGACTCTACGAGCAGTACTTC. It specifies CSVRGLYEQYF.

The rearrangement joins TRBV5-6 to TRBJ1-2; no reliable D call. This CDR3 is 14 amino acids long. Germline CDR1 is SGHDT and CDR2 is YYEEEE. The V gene lost 4 bases and the J gene lost 1 base, with 11 bases spanning the gap. The CDR3 is CASSRSRINYGYTF. CDR3 DNA sequence: TGTGCCAGCAGCCGGAGCAGGATTAACTATGGCTACACCTTC.

This clone was seen more than once but under ten times. The chain recombines TRBV29-1 with TRBJ2-7; tentative D call: TRBD2 (5 bases). V was shortened by 1 base and J by 2 bases, with 9 bases between the two germline ends. Per germline, CDR1 SQVTM and CDR2 ANQGSEA. CDR3 length: 13 residues. CDR3 amino acids: CSVEAAGAYEQYF. The CDR3 DNA reads TGCAGCGTTGAAGCAGCCGGGGCCTACGAGCAGTACTTC.

V and J are TRBV5-1 and TRBJ2-5, with D possibly TRBD1 on 6 matching bases. CDR3 size: 15 residues. Germline CDR1 and CDR2: SGHRS and YFSETQ. Trimming took 0 bases from V and 5 from J, leaving 14 bases between them. The DNA for the CDR3 is TGCGCCAGCAGCTTGGGGACAGAGGGTCGGGAGACCCAGTACTTC. This encodes CASSLGTEGRETQYF.

V usage is TRBV4-1 and J usage is TRBJ2-5, with D tentatively TRBD2 (6 bases). The CDR3 is 17 amino acids. Between the trimmed V and J ends, which lost 0 bases and 2 bases, there was a span of 16 bases. Germline-derived CDR1 and CDR2 are MGHRA and YSYEKL. The CDR3 protein is CASSQDPAWGTQETQYF. The DNA of the CDR3 is TGCGCCAGCAGCCAAGATCCCGCCTGGGGGACTCAAGAGACCCAGTACTTC.